Included here is one T cell receptor (beta chain) sequence, with context. The sample is drawn from a study of response to subunit inactivated influenza vaccine. TCRdb re-called the RT-PCR reads through MiXCR, storing one row per CDR3 protein. The data hold roughly 570,000 distinct CDR3 sequences, with over 10% observed a single time. This TCR was sampled from a man over 45 who received an inactivated influenza vaccine. Here the sequenced sample was PBMCs from blood, taken about 6 weeks after vaccination.

Here the CDR3 DNA reads TGTGCCAGCACCGAGATAGGGCTAGCGGGAGAGTACGAGCAGTACTTC. It specifies CASTEIGLAGEYEQYF. The V gene is TRBV11-2, the J gene TRBJ2-7; 10 bases are a match to TRBD2. Germline CDR1 SGHAT, CDR2 FQNNGV. The trim removed 7 bases at V and 4 bases at J, leaving 13 bases unmatched. This CDR3 spans 16 amino acids.